These 9 T cell receptor beta chains were sequenced from one sample in a study of blood T cell repertoires in COVID-19. Generated by immunoSEQ multiplex PCR, the TCRdb table keeps only in-frame clones and is missing some. The sample consists of a few hundred thousand clones, 70% to 90% of them appearing once. The sequencing sample was made of PBMCs or T cells enriched from blood (not recorded which). These receptors all stem from a woman younger than 45 who had been exposed to COVID-19.

The CDR3 here is CASSEGTGINSPLHF. The CDR3 bases are TGTGCCAGCAGTGAAGGAACAGGGATTAATTCACCCCTCCACTTT. J is TRBJ1-6 and V is TRBV6-1; D is possibly TRBD1 (6 bases). Trimming pared 1 base from V and 6 bases from J, leaving 10 bases between. CDR3 size: 15 residues. The germline V gene encodes CDR1 MNHNS and CDR2 SASEGT.

The chain joins TRBV6-6 to TRBJ2-7, with 10 bases aligning to TRBD1. V was pared by 6 bases and J by 3 bases, with 8 bases of the junction left unmatched. Per the germline V gene, CDR1 is MNHNY and CDR2 is SVGAGI (reference sequence). This CDR3 has 15 amino acids. CDR3 bases: TGTGCCAGCAGCCAAACCGGGACAGGGGTCTACGAGCAGTACTTC. It codes for CASSQTGTGVYEQYF.

The chain uses TRBV18 and TRBJ1-1, with 8 bases aligning to TRBD1. Germline V gives CDR1 KGHSH, CDR2 LQKENI. V lost 5 bases, J lost 1 base, and 6 bases stayed unmatched. CDR3 length equals 15 residues. The CDR3 loop reads CASSTKQGGNTEAFF. Here the CDR3 DNA reads TGTGCCAGCTCAACCAAACAGGGGGGGAACACTGAAGCTTTCTTT.

The gene calls are TRBV10-1 and TRBJ1-2; D not resolved. Deletions cut 3 bases from V and 6 bases from J, with 17 bases between. CDR1 WNHNN and CDR2 SYGVQD come from the germline V gene (reference sequence). This CDR3 spans 15 amino acids. The CDR3, as DNA: TGCGCCAGCAGTGATCATCAGCGCCCGAGGGATGGCTACACCTTC. It is translated as CASSDHQRPRDGYTF.

The V and J genes are TRBV5-5 and TRBJ2-2; 16 nucleotides agree with TRBD2. With V trimmed by 4 bases and J by 4 bases, 7 bases remained unmatched. The germline gives CDR1 SGHKS, CDR2 YYEKEE (reference sequence). This CDR3 is built from 18 residues. CDR3 bases: TGTGCCAGCAGCCTAGGGACTAGCGGGGGGGCCCGCACCGGGGAGCTGTTTTTT. Residues: CASSLGTSGGARTGELFF.

This clone has only one observation. The V and J genes are TRBV4-1 and TRBJ2-7; weak D call: TRBD2 (5 bases). The V gene lost 4 bases and the J gene lost 2 bases, with 15 bases spanning the gap. The V gene's germline CDR1 is MGHRA and CDR2 YSYEKL. There are 15 residues in the CDR3. The CDR3 DNA follows: TGCGCCAGCAGCCTCAAAGACCGGGGTACCTACGAGCAGTACTTC. Protein: CASSLKDRGTYEQYF.

V and J are TRBV6-5 and TRBJ1-2; a possible D gene is TRBD1 (6 bases). The CDR3 sequence is 14 residues long. The V gene lost 8 bases and the J gene lost 8 bases, with 21 bases spanning the gap. Germline V gives CDR1 MNHEY, CDR2 SVGAGI. This chain's CDR3 is CASGLPGQRDGYTF. In DNA form, the CDR3 reads TGTGCCAGCGGATTGCCGGGACAACGGGACGGCTACACCTTC.

This clone was found once. CDR3 sequence (DNA): TGTGCCAGCAGTTATTCAGAGGGTGACGCAGATACGCAGTATTTT. Amino acid sequence: CASSYSEGDADTQYF. J is TRBJ2-3 and V is TRBV6-5, with D perhaps matching TRBD2 (5 bases). The CDR3 has 15 amino acids. The germline CDR1 and CDR2 sequences are MNHEY and SVGAGI. Trimming pared 3 bases from V and 4 bases from J, leaving 14 bases between.

CDR3 loop: CASRPTGVGYSPLHF. DNA of the CDR3: TGTGCCAGTAGACCCACAGGGGTTGGGTATTCACCCCTCCACTTT. The chain uses TRBV19 and TRBJ1-6; 7 bases are shared with TRBD1. The CDR3 extends over 15 amino acids. The junction had 10 bases not matched to a gene; V was cut back by 6 bases and J by 8 bases. CDR1 is LNHDA, CDR2 SQIVND, per germline (reference sequence). Based on the CDR3 plus reference TRBV19 and TRBJ1-6, the full variable domain is DGGITQSPKYLFRKEGQNVTLSCEQNLNHDAMYWYRQDPGQGLRLIYYSQIVNDFQKGDIAEGYSVSREKKESFPLTVTSAQKNPTAFYLCASRPTGVGYSPLHFGNGTRLTVT.